This record looks at one TCR beta chain sequence and its context. Methods used by the authors: Reference gene primer amplification in the assay estimated nucleated cell counts. The protocol was immunoSEQ multiplex PCR, while the TCRdb copy is restricted to in-frame clones and leaves out a portion. Clone size and V and J calls were adopted from that table, with D and trimming inferred from the DNA. The sample has a few hundred thousand clones; around 84% are singletons. This entry comes from a study of blood T cell repertoires in COVID-19. Turning to the study itself: Material from acute and convalescent COVID-19 was sourced from the United States, Italy and Spain. T cells, B-cell-depleted T cells, or PBMCs supplied cDNA or gDNA.

This CDR3 has 14 amino acids. After removal of 2 bases from V and 8 bases from J, the junction contained 4 bases not matched to a gene. CDR1 is MNHEY, CDR2 SVGEGT, per germline. This chain links TRBV6-2 or TRBV6-3 with TRBJ2-1, with 9 bases identical to TRBD2. Sequences were obtained from peripheral blood. This TCR was recovered from a woman aged 55-69 years who had recovered from COVID-19. CDR3 sequence reads: CASSYSGGSDEQFF. For the CDR3, the DNA is TGTGCCAGCAGTTACAGCGGGGGGTCGGATGAGCAGTTCTTC.